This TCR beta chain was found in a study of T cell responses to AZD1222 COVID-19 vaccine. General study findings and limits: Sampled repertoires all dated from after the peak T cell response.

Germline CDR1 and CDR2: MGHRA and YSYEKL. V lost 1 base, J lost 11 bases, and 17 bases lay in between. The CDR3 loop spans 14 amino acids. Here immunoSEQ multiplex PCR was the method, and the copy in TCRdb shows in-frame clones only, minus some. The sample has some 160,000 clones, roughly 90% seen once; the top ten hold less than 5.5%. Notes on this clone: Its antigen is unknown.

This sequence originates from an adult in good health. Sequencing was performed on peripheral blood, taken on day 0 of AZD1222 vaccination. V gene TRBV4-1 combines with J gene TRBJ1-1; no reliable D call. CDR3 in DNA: TGCGCCAGCAGCCAAGGGTCGAGGGTTCGTCGGGCTTTCTTT. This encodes CASSQGSRVRRAFF.